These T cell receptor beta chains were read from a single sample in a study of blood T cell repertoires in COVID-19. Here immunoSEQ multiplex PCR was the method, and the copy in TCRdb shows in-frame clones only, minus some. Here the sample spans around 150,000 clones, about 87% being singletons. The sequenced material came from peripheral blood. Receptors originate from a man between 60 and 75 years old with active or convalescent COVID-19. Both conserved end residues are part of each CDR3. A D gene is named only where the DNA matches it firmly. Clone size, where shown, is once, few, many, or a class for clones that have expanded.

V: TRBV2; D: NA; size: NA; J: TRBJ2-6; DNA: TGTGCCAGCAGTGCACAGGGTAGCTCTGGGGCCAACGTCCTGACTTTC; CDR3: CASSAQGSSGANVLTF
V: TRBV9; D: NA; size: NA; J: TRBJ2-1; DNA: TGTGCCAGCAGTTTCAAGCCTGCGGGGAGCTCCTACAATGAGCAGTTCTTC; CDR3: CASSFKPAGSSYNEQFF
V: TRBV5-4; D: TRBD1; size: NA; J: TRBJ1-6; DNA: TGTGCCAGCTCGTGGACAGGGAGGGATTCACCCCTCCACTTT; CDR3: CASSWTGRDSPLHF
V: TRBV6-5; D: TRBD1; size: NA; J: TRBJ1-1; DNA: TGTGCCAGCAGGCGAGTACAGGGGGCCACTGAAGCTTTCTTT; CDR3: CASRRVQGATEAFF
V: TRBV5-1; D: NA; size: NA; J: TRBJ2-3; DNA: TGCGCCAGCAGCCTAAGCACAGATACGCAGTATTTT; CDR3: CASSLSTDTQYF
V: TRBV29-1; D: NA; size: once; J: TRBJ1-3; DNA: TGCAGCGTGGGGGGTGGAGGGGTCTCTGGAAACACCATATATTTT; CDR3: CSVGGGGVSGNTIYF
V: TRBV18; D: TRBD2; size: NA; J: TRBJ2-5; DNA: TGTGCCAGCTCACCACAAGCGGGAGGAGGAGAGACCCAGTACTTC; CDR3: CASSPQAGGGETQYF
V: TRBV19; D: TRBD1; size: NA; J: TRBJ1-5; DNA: TGTGCCAGTAGTCCTCTCCCCGGGACAGGTGCTGAAAGTAGCAATCAGCCCCAGCATTTT; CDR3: CASSPLPGTGAESSNQPQHF
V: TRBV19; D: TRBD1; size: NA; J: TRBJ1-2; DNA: TGTGCCAGTAGCCTTGACAGGGTCTATGGCTACACCTTC; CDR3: CASSLDRVYGYTF
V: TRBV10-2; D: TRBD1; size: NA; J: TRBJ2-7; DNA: TGCGCCAGCAGTAGGGGGCCTTCCTACGAGCAGTACTTC; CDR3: CASSRGPSYEQYF
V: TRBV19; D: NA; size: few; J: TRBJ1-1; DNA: TGTGCCAGTAGTTATGCCAGGGAGAACACTGAAGCTTTCTTT; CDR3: CASSYARENTEAFF
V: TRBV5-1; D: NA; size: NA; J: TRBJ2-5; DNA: TGCGCCAGCAGCTTGGTCGGGGAAGGAGAGACCCAGTACTTC; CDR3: CASSLVGEGETQYF
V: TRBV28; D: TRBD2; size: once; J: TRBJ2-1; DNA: TGTGCCAGCAGTTTAAGACTAGCGGGAGTGGATGAGCAGTTCTTC; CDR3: CASSLRLAGVDEQFF
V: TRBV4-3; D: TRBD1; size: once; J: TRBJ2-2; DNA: TGCGCCAGCAGCCAAGATCGTGATTTGGGCAGGGGGCAAAACACCGGGGAGCTGTTTTTT; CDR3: CASSQDRDLGRGQNTGELFF
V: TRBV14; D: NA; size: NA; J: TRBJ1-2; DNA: TGTGCCAGCAGCCGGTGGACAGCCAACTATGGCTACACCTTC; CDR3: CASSRWTANYGYTF
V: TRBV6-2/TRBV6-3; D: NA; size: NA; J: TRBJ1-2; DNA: TGTGCCAGCAGCCCTGCCTTGGGGGGAGAAGAGCGAGGCTACACCTTC; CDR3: CASSPALGGEERGYTF
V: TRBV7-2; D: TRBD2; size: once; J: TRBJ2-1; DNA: TGTGCCAGCAGCTTTCGTGCAGCGGGAGAGGCTGGTGAGCAGTTCTTC; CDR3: CASSFRAAGEAGEQFF
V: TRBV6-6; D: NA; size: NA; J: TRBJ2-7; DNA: TGTGCCAGCAGCCGTCGTCCCTGGTCTATGGCGGGGAGGACGCTGTACGAGCAGTACTTC; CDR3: CASSRRPWSMAGRTLYEQYF